Presented here are 18 T cell receptor beta chains from one specimen sequenced in a study of CD8+CD57+ T cells in acquired aplastic anemia. TCR beta VDJ and CDR3 profiling used genomic DNA as template. MiXCR, run by TCRdb on the reads, gives a single entry per CDR3 protein. The sample has fewer than 250,000 distinct CDR3 sequences; around 49% are singletons. By flow cytometry, patients selected for sequencing had shown an expansion of CD8+CD57+ cells. The specimen was sorted CD4+, CD8+, or CD8+CD57+ T cells (not recorded which) from PBMCs. The receptors derive from a human donor with aplastic anemia.

The V call is TRBV19, the J call TRBJ2-7; D unresolved. The germline V gene encodes CDR1 LNHDA and CDR2 SQIVND (reference sequence). This CDR3 is built from 13 residues. V gave up 10 bases and J gave up 2 bases, with 15 bases separating them. The CDR3 DNA follows: TGTGCCACCCAACGGATAGGGACCTACGAGCAGTACTTC. Residues: CATQRIGTYEQYF.

This rearrangement joins TRBV10-3 to TRBJ1-3; tentative D call: TRBD1 (5 bases). V lost 8 bases and J 2 bases, leaving 13 bases between the germline ends. CDR1 is ENHRY and CDR2 is SYGVKD in the germline V gene. The CDR3 is made up of 14 amino acids. CDR3 nucleotides: TGTGCCATCTGTCTGGGACCAACTGGAAACACCATATATTTT. It is translated as CAICLGPTGNTIYF.

The chain joins TRBV6-6 to TRBJ1-1, with a tentative D call TRBD1 (6 bases). CDR3 length: 14 amino acids. Trimming shortened V by 7 bases and J by 8 bases, and 20 bases separated the two germline ends. CDR1 is MNHNY and CDR2 is SVGAGI in the germline V gene (reference sequence). CDR3 loop: CASTMNPGGAEAFF. Here the CDR3 DNA reads TGTGCCAGCACTATGAACCCTGGGGGGGCAGAAGCTTTCTTT.

In this sample, this clonotype turned up many times. This rearrangement joins TRBV15 to TRBJ2-5; no firm D call. CDR1 LNHNV and CDR2 YYDKDF come from the germline V gene (reference sequence). CDR3 length: 13 amino acids. Trimming cost V 1 base and J 5 bases, with 8 bases left between them. The CDR3 sequence: CATSRGPRETQYF. CDR3 coding DNA: TGTGCCACCAGCAGAGGGCCCAGGGAGACCCAGTACTTC. Full variable domain (rest looked up from reference TRBV15 and TRBJ2-5): DAMVIQNPRYQVTQFGKPVTLSCSQTLNHNVMYWYQQKSSQAPKLLFHYYDKDFNNEADTPDNFQSRRPNTSFCFLDIRSPGLGDTAMYLCATSRGPRETQYFGPGTRLLVL.

To note about this clonotype: The conserved closing phenylalanine or tryptophan is absent in this CDR3, likely reflecting a read error. It is unclear where the CDR3 begins or ends on the DNA, so no DNA is shown, and the CDR3 is as TCRdb lists it. The V call is TRBV25-1, the J call TRBJ2-1; the table gives TRBD1 as D, unverified against the DNA. Germline CDR1 reads MGHDK; CDR2 reads SYGVNS. The CDR3 is 19 amino acids in total, end residues counted. This CDR3 reads CASSPGTGGELRDGYTFGS.

The chain carries TRBV15 and TRBJ2-7; 9 bases align to TRBD1. The junction had 6 bases not matched to a gene; V was cut back by 3 bases and J by 3 bases. Germline V gene data show CDR1 as LNHNV and CDR2 as YYDKDF (reference sequence). This CDR3 is built from 15 residues. The CDR3 bases are TGTGCCACCAGCAGGGGTGGGACAGGGAGCTACGAGCAGTACTTC. Its protein is CATSRGGTGSYEQYF.

The V call is TRBV20-1, the J call TRBJ1-3, with D possibly being TRBD1 (5 bases). Germline CDR1 and CDR2: DFQATT and SNEGSKA (reference sequence). The V end lost 0 bases, the J end lost 2 bases, and 11 bases lay between the germline ends. The CDR3 totals 15 residues. CDR3 loop: CSARDEWGTGNTIYF. CDR3 bases: TGCAGTGCTAGAGATGAATGGGGCACTGGAAACACCATATATTTT.

This clonotype was seen more than once but under ten times. The chain employs TRBV27 and TRBJ2-5; D perhaps matches TRBD2 (5 bases). The CDR3 extends over 13 amino acids. Trimming left V 5 bases short and J 7 bases short, with 14 bases between. The germline CDR1 and CDR2 sequences are MNHEY and SMNVEV (reference sequence). DNA for the CDR3: TGTGCCAGCAGTCCGGACCGTGAGGGGACCCAGTACTTC. This encodes CASSPDREGTQYF.

This clonotype was counted at least ten times. Here the CDR3 DNA reads TGTGCCAGTTTGGCGCTTGGGACAGGAAATCAGCCCCAGCATTTT. Translation: CASLALGTGNQPQHF. The rearrangement uses TRBV19 and TRBJ1-5; 8 bases match TRBD1. This CDR3 is built from 15 residues. V trimming: 8 bases; J trimming: 4 bases; junction bases outside the gene matches: 10. The germline V gene encodes CDR1 LNHDA and CDR2 SQIVND (reference sequence).

Concerning this clonotype itself: A much bigger clone sits one base away, suggesting this may be a read error. This chain joins TRBV10-3 and TRBJ2-5, with a possible D match to TRBD2 (6 bases). The better agreement between TRBJ2-1 and the DNA end casts doubt on the J call. The CDR3 is made up of 15 amino acids. Germline V lookup: CDR1 ENHRY, CDR2 SYGVKD. CDR3: CAISYAGTGGNEQFF. As DNA, the CDR3 is TGTGCCATCAGTTACGCTGGGACCGGGGGAAATGAGCAGTTCTTC.

The V gene is TRBV24-1, the J gene TRBJ1-6, with D perhaps matching TRBD1 (5 bases). Trimming removed 7 bases at V and 8 bases at J, with 14 bases between. The CDR3 is 14 residues long. Per the germline V gene, CDR1 is KGHDR and CDR2 is SFDVKD. The CDR3 nucleotides are TGTGCCACCAGCGCGGGACCAACGGATTCACCCCTCCACTTT. The encoded protein is CATSAGPTDSPLHF.

This sequence joins TRBV6-1 and TRBJ1-5; D might be TRBD1 (5 bases). The CDR3 consists of 17 residues. Trimming removed 1 base at V and 1 base at J, with 14 bases between. CDR1 and CDR2 from the germline V gene are MNHNS and SASEGT. The CDR3 loop is CASSEGKLRGSNQPQHF. The CDR3 nucleotides read TGTGCCAGCAGTGAAGGCAAACTAAGGGGAAGCAATCAGCCCCAGCATTTT.

This clonotype was seen repeatedly, ten times or more. This CDR3 is CASSSPGTDSYEQYF. The CDR3 region has the DNA TGTGCCAGCAGCTCCCCCGGAACGGACAGCTACGAGCAGTACTTC. The chain joins TRBV7-8 to TRBJ2-7, with D tentatively TRBD1 (6 bases). This CDR3 is built from 15 residues. Germline V gene data show CDR1 as SGHVS and CDR2 as FQNEAQ. The V end was cut by 4 bases, the J end by 3 bases, with 16 bases between.

There are a few counts of this clonotype. The V call is TRBV5-1, the J call TRBJ2-2; the match to TRBD1 covers 12 bases. This CDR3 spans 21 amino acids. The germline gives CDR1 SGHRS, CDR2 YFSETQ. V dropped 0 bases and J dropped 7; count of bases not matched to a gene: 19. The CDR3 DNA sequence: TGCGCCAGCAGCTTGGATCCCCTCCCGGCCGGGACAGGGGGCGTCGGCGGGGAGCTGTTTTTT. It yields the protein CASSLDPLPAGTGGVGGELFF.

This clonotype appeared a single time. This chain uses TRBV25-1 with TRBJ2-5; D gene uncertain. Trimming took 4 bases from V and 4 from J, leaving 4 bases between them. Germline V gene sequence: CDR1 MGHDK, CDR2 SYGVNS. The CDR3 runs 11 residues. CDR3: CASSVLETQYF. CDR3 DNA: TGTGCCAGCAGTGTTCTAGAGACCCAGTACTTC.

The chain has TRBV7-9 and TRBJ2-5, with 8 positions matching TRBD1. V was clipped by 5 bases and J by 2 bases; unmatched bases: 7. This CDR3 comprises 15 residues. Per germline, CDR1 SEHNR and CDR2 FQNEAQ (reference sequence). CDR3 in DNA: TGTGCCAGCAGCCGTCTTGGGACAGGACAAGAGACCCAGTACTTC. It encodes CASSRLGTGQETQYF.

The rearrangement links TRBV10-1 to TRBJ2-7; no clear D gene. The germline V gene has CDR1 WNHNN and CDR2 SYGVQD (reference sequence). V was pared by 3 bases and J by 6 bases, with 15 bases between. The length of the CDR3 is 14 residues. CDR3 sequence: CASSDDRIGSEQYF. In DNA form, the CDR3 reads TGCGCCAGCAGTGACGACCGCATAGGGTCCGAGCAGTACTTC.

This chain links TRBV15 with TRBJ2-5; 15 bases are shared with TRBD2. Germline assignment: CDR1 LNHNV and CDR2 YYDKDF (reference sequence). CDR3 size: 16 residues. Trimming cost V 3 bases and J 3 bases; bases outside gene matches: 2. CDR3 DNA sequence: TGTGCCACCAGCAGCCGGACTAGCGGGGGGGAAGAGACCCAGTACTTC. Residues: CATSSRTSGGEETQYF. The complete variable domain, with remaining parts taken from reference TRBV15 and TRBJ2-5, reads DAMVIQNPRYQVTQFGKPVTLSCSQTLNHNVMYWYQQKSSQAPKLLFHYYDKDFNNEADTPDNFQSRRPNTSFCFLDIRSPGLGDTAMYLCATSSRTSGGEETQYFGPGTRLLVL.